This T cell receptor (beta chain) came from a study of blood T cell repertoires in COVID-19. Across the study: The study drew acute and convalescent COVID-19 samples from the United States, Italy and Spain. Sources were T cells, B-cell-depleted T cells, or PBMCs; the material itself was cDNA or gDNA.

Looked up from germline, CDR1 is MGHRA and CDR2 is YSYEKL. The CDR3 has 18 amino acids. The V and J ends lost 3 bases and 0 bases respectively, with 21 bases between them. Original handling: Reference gene primer amplification in the assay estimated nucleated cell counts. Clones were read by immunoSEQ multiplex PCR, and TCRdb kept only the in-frame ones, dropping some. The V and J calls and clone size come from that table; D and trimming were worked out from the DNA. The sample holds 120,000 to 150,000 clones; more than 70% are singletons and the top ten take 2% to 2.5%. This TCR was sampled from a human donor in a cohort sampled during active COVID-19. Sequencing used peripheral blood. This chain links TRBV4-1 with TRBJ2-7; D may be TRBD2 (5 bases). Written as DNA, the CDR3 is TGCGCCAGCAGCCAGACCCAGAGGATGACGGGGAGCTCCTACGAGCAGTACTTC. Translated, it gives CASSQTQRMTGSSYEQYF.